This paragraph reports one T cell receptor beta chain. Its antigen is not known. The CDR3 spans 14 residues. CDR1 SGDLS and CDR2 YYNGEE come from the germline V gene. TCRdb reprocessed the 5' RACE reads and stores each CDR3 protein as one record, lacking DNA. In total, the table holds approximately 390,000 distinct CDR3 sequences. The record originates from a study of monozygotic twins with inflammatory bowel disease. Study-wide results and limits: Compared with healthy co-twins, IBD patients showed reduced TCRbeta repertoire diversity by inverse Simpson.

The clonotype was recovered from a human donor with ulcerative colitis or Crohn's disease, or a healthy co-twin of an affected twin (not recorded which). Sequencing was carried out using blood. The V call is TRBV9, the J call TRBJ1-2; TCRdb's D call, TRBD1, is unchecked because there is no DNA. CDR3 protein: CASGSGTGGSGYTF.